The sample holds a few counts of the clone carrying this TCR beta chain. Germline V lookup: CDR1 MNHEY, CDR2 SMNVEV (reference sequence). The V gene lost 8 bases and the J gene lost 0 bases, with 7 bases spanning the gap. The length of the CDR3 is 13 residues. The data are from a study of blood T cell repertoires in COVID-19. Authors' analysis steps: Amplifying reference gene primers gave estimates of nucleated cell counts. Sequencing was performed with immunoSEQ multiplex PCR; in TCRdb, only in-frame clones are kept and a portion is missing. V and J calls and clone size are given by that table; D and trimming were obtained from the DNA. The sample consists of around 100,000 clones, around nine tenths of them appearing once.

The receptor comes from a man aged 40-50 years with acute or convalescent COVID-19. V is TRBV27 and J is TRBJ1-4; no clear D gene. Sample: peripheral blood. Here the CDR3 reads CASGTTTNEKLFF. For the CDR3, the DNA is TGTGCCAGCGGCACCACAACTAATGAAAAACTGTTTTTT.